These 17 T cell receptor beta chains were all obtained from the same sample, sequenced in a study of blood T cell repertoires in COVID-19. The assay was immunoSEQ multiplex PCR, and TCRdb's table has in-frame clones only and misses some. This sample has 140,000 or so clones, with about 91% found just once. The material sequenced was peripheral blood. These receptors were taken from a woman aged 45-59 years with acute or convalescent COVID-19.

The chain recombines TRBV24-1 with TRBJ2-7; possibly TRBD1 for D (6 bases). Trimming stripped 7 bases from V and 3 bases from J, with 12 bases between. Germline CDR1 KGHDR, CDR2 SFDVKD. This CDR3 is built from 13 residues. Written as DNA, the CDR3 is TGTGCCACCAGAGGACAGACGGGCTACGAGCAGTACTTC. Its translation is CATRGQTGYEQYF.

The chain recombines TRBV4-2 with TRBJ2-1; TRBD2 agrees at 16 bases. Germline-derived CDR1 and CDR2 are LGHNA and YNFKEQ. V lost 0 bases, J lost 8 bases, and 4 bases stayed unmatched. This CDR3 has 17 residues. In DNA form, the CDR3 reads TGTGCCAGCAGCCAAGATCCGGGACTAGCGGGGGGGGATGAGCAGTTCTTC. Encoded protein: CASSQDPGLAGGDEQFF.

The chain has TRBV6-5 and TRBJ1-1; D gene ambiguous. Trimming cost V 0 bases and J 4 bases, with 9 bases left between them. Germline V CDR1 and CDR2: MNHEY, SVGAGI. CDR3 length: 14 residues. CDR3 nucleotides: TGTGCCAGCAGTTACTCGATGTGGAGCACTGAAGCTTTCTTT. Translation gives CASSYSMWSTEAFF.

The CDR3 here is CASSLGSSPYGELFF. The DNA for the CDR3 is TGTGCCAGCAGCTTAGGTTCGTCCCCGTACGGGGAGCTGTTTTTT. The V and J genes are TRBV11-1 and TRBJ2-2; D is ambiguous. Trimming took off 1 base at V and 7 bases at J, with 13 bases between the two ends. CDR3 length: 15 amino acids. In germline, CDR1 is SGHAT, CDR2 FQDESV (reference sequence).

This clone has a handful of counts. The rearrangement links TRBV28 to TRBJ2-2; D is possibly TRBD1 (5 bases). Germline V gives CDR1 MDHEN, CDR2 SYDVKM. The CDR3 is 14 residues long. V was clipped by 8 bases and J by 0 bases, with 10 bases between them. CDR3 sequence (DNA): TGTGCCAGCTGGGGCACCGCGAACACCGGGGAGCTGTTTTTT. Translated: CASWGTANTGELFF. The full variable domain, in which reference TRBV28 and TRBJ2-2 provide the parts outside the CDR3, is DVKVTQSSRYLVKRTGEKVFLECVQDMDHENMFWYRQDPGLGLRLIYFSYDVKMKEKGDIPEGYSVSREKKERFSLILESASTNQTSMYLCASWGTANTGELFFGEGSRLTVL.

This chain uses TRBV6-1 with TRBJ2-1; TRBD2 matches 10 bases. Germline V gives CDR1 MNHNS, CDR2 SASEGT. V trimming: 2 bases; J trimming: 7 bases; junction bases outside the gene matches: 5. The CDR3 runs 15 residues. CDR3 DNA sequence: TGTGCCAGCAGTGAACGACTAGCGGGTCAGAATGAGCAGTTCTTC. It specifies CASSERLAGQNEQFF.

The rearrangement links TRBV19 to TRBJ1-1; 9 bases are a match to TRBD1. Trimming cost V 8 bases and J 1 base; bases outside gene matches: 5. This CDR3 is 14 amino acids long. Germline V CDR1 and CDR2: LNHDA, SQIVND (reference sequence). CDR3 in DNA: TGTGCCAGTGCCGCGGGACAGGGGAACACTGAAGCTTTCTTT. It codes for CASAAGQGNTEAFF. Full variable domain (missing parts from reference TRBV19 and TRBJ1-1): DGGITQSPKYLFRKEGQNVTLSCEQNLNHDAMYWYRQDPGQGLRLIYYSQIVNDFQKGDIAEGYSVSREKKESFPLTVTSAQKNPTAFYLCASAAGQGNTEAFFGQGTRLTVV.

V is TRBV5-4 and J is TRBJ2-1; TRBD2 matches 10 bases. Germline CDR1 and CDR2: SGHNT and YYREEE (reference sequence). The CDR3 consists of 17 residues. J gave up 0 bases and V 4 bases, and 7 bases lay outside the gene matches. The DNA of the CDR3 is TGTGCCAGCAGCAATCTAGCGGGGGCTCTCTCCTACAATGAGCAGTTCTTC. Protein sequence: CASSNLAGALSYNEQFF.

The rearrangement uses TRBV5-1 and TRBJ2-7, with 8 bases lining up with TRBD1. The CDR3 loop spans 17 amino acids. Germline V gene sequence: CDR1 SGHRS, CDR2 YFSETQ. V trimming: 4 bases; J trimming: 2 bases; junction bases outside the gene matches: 14. CDR3 bases: TGCGCCAGCAGCGTAACTTGGGGGACAGGCACCACCTACGAGCAGTACTTC. Translated, it gives CASSVTWGTGTTYEQYF.

The chain carries TRBV10-1 and TRBJ1-1; 7 bases are a match to TRBD1. V shed 6 bases and J 5 bases; nucleotides not matched to a gene: 6. There are 13 residues in the CDR3. Germline-derived CDR1 and CDR2 are WNHNN and SYGVQD (reference sequence). CDR3 sequence: CASRQGSQTEAFF. In DNA, the CDR3 is TGCGCCAGCAGACAGGGGAGTCAGACTGAAGCTTTCTTT.

The count of this clone is one. This chain links TRBV5-1 with TRBJ2-7; TRBD1 agrees at 9 bases. CDR1 and CDR2 (germline): SGHRS, YFSETQ. J lost 3 bases, V lost 3 bases, and 10 bases had no gene match. The CDR3 is 16 amino acids. The CDR3 sequence is CASSSSTGGPYYEQYF. CDR3 DNA: TGCGCCAGCAGCTCCTCGACAGGGGGACCCTACTACGAGCAGTACTTC.

The chain is built from TRBV30 and TRBJ2-7; D is perhaps TRBD2 (5 bases). The germline V and J ends were trimmed by 0 bases and 7 bases, with 19 bases remaining between them. The germline gives CDR1 GTSNPN, CDR2 SVGIG (reference sequence). This CDR3 has 15 residues. The CDR3 DNA reads TGTGCCTGGAGTGTACCTGGACTGGTCTCTGAGGAGCAGTACTTC. It encodes CAWSVPGLVSEEQYF.

The chain is built from TRBV6-2 or TRBV6-3 and TRBJ2-7, with D possibly TRBD2 on 5 matching bases. Germline V lookup: CDR1 MNHEY, CDR2 SVGEGT. The CDR3 runs to 14 residues. V was pared by 4 bases and J by 4 bases, with 14 bases between. CDR3 loop: CASSSGSLWYEQYF. The CDR3 DNA reads as TGTGCCAGCAGTTCGGGATCCCTATGGTACGAGCAGTACTTC.

This clone was recorded once. The chain joins TRBV18 to TRBJ2-7, with D maybe TRBD2 (5 bases). The CDR3 is 14 amino acids. V gave up 9 bases and J gave up 2 bases, with 17 bases separating them. Germline CDR1 KGHSH, CDR2 LQKENI. The CDR3 spells CARLLGGFPYEQYF. CDR3 sequence (DNA): TGTGCCAGGCTTCTGGGCGGGTTTCCCTACGAGCAGTACTTC.

The V gene is TRBV5-1, the J gene TRBJ1-1; 11 bases are a match to TRBD1. Trimming took 1 base from V and 5 from J; bases not matched to a gene: 22. CDR3 length: 21 residues. The germline gives CDR1 SGHRS, CDR2 YFSETQ. In DNA, the CDR3 is TGCGCCAGCAGCTTGAAATCTCGGACAGGGGGCCTTCTTGATCCTAAGACTGAAGCTTTCTTT. It specifies CASSLKSRTGGLLDPKTEAFF.

This chain joins TRBV7-6 and TRBJ2-3; 8 bases are shared with TRBD1. V shed 2 bases and J 2 bases; nucleotides not matched to a gene: 6. This CDR3 is built from 16 residues. Germline V gene lookup returns CDR1 SGHVS and CDR2 FNYEAQ. In DNA, the CDR3 is TGTGCCAGCAGCTTACTTCAGGGGGCGCCCACAGATACGCAGTATTTT. Protein sequence: CASSLLQGAPTDTQYF.

V usage is TRBV24-1 and J usage is TRBJ2-7; D not resolved. The V and J ends lost 2 bases and 7 bases respectively, with 11 bases between them. In germline, CDR1 is KGHDR, CDR2 SFDVKD. The CDR3 has 13 residues. DNA of the CDR3: TGTGCCACCAGTGATTCCCCCAGGTCGGAGCAGTACTTC. It translates to CATSDSPRSEQYF.